The 25 T cell receptor beta chains in this list originate from one sample, sequenced in a study of blood T cells in healthy people across ages. A J-beta primer mix and a sample-barcoded 5' primer were used in a second PCR of about 7 to 12 cycles. TCRdb ran MiXCR on the 5' RACE reads and lists one entry per CDR3 protein. The sample includes some 800,000 distinct CDR3 sequences, about 25% of them seen just once. This same sample was also taken into another study, of T cells of mothers and their children.

The specimen sequenced was blood. The source is a boy younger than 18 in good health.

The chain links TRBV6-6 to TRBJ2-7; the D is unclear. Germline V gives CDR1 MNHNY, CDR2 SVGAGI (reference sequence). The V end was cut by 0 bases, the J end by 6 bases, with 9 bases between. CDR3 length: 13 residues. CDR3 bases: TGTGCCAGCAGTTACTCAGACCTCGCCGAGCAGTACTTC. Translation: CASSYSDLAEQYF.

This chain joins TRBV12-5 and TRBJ2-1; 7 positions match TRBD1. This CDR3 has 17 residues. Germline loops: CDR1 LGHNT, CDR2 FRNRAP. J gave up 3 bases and V 0 bases, and 8 bases lay outside the gene matches. CDR3 residues: CASGLVVDRKDYNEQFF. The CDR3 DNA reads as TGTGCTAGTGGTTTGGTAGTGGACAGGAAAGACTACAATGAGCAGTTCTTC.

The rearrangement uses TRBV28 and TRBJ1-1, with TRBD1 as a possible D gene (5 bases). The V gene lost 3 bases and the J gene lost 6 bases, with 14 bases spanning the gap. The length of the CDR3 is 14 residues. Germline V gives CDR1 MDHEN, CDR2 SYDVKM. DNA for the CDR3: TGTGCCAGCAGTTTCCAGGGATTGGTGGCTGAAGCTTTCTTT. Translating gives CASSFQGLVAEAFF.

The V call is TRBV29-1, the J call TRBJ2-3, with D tentatively TRBD1 (5 bases). Germline V gene sequence: CDR1 SQVTM, CDR2 ANQGSEA. The CDR3 runs to 14 residues. Trimming pared 0 bases from V and 4 bases from J, leaving 11 bases between. CDR3 sequence (DNA): TGCAGCGTTGAAGACCCCCAGGGCTCAGATACGCAGTATTTT. This encodes CSVEDPQGSDTQYF.

This clonotype was counted at least ten times. The V and J genes are TRBV5-1 and TRBJ2-7; no definite D call. The germline V and J ends were trimmed by 0 bases and 3 bases, with 7 bases remaining between them. The CDR3 length is 13 residues. Germline values: CDR1 SGHRS, CDR2 YFSETQ. CDR3 loop: CASSLVGGYEQYF. CDR3 sequence (DNA): TGCGCCAGCAGCTTGGTGGGCGGCTACGAGCAGTACTTC. The entire variable domain, with the rest obtained from reference TRBV5-1 and TRBJ2-7, is as follows: KAGVTQTPRYLIKTRGQQVTLSCSPISGHRSVSWYQQTPGQGLQFLFEYFSETQRNKGNFPGRFSGRQFSNSRSEMNVSTLELGDSALYLCASSLVGGYEQYFGPGTRLTVT.

The genes are TRBV29-1 and TRBJ2-5, with a weak D call TRBD2 (5 bases). Gene TRBJ2-7 matches the end of the DNA better, so the J call may be wrong. This CDR3 has 15 amino acids. Per the germline V gene, CDR1 is SQVTM and CDR2 is ANQGSEA. The CDR3 DNA follows: TGCAGCGTGATATACGGGATGGGCGGAAGTTACGAGCAGTACTTC. Protein: CSVIYGMGGSYEQYF.

The chain couples TRBV15 to TRBJ1-1; D possibly corresponds to TRBD1 (5 bases). V was pared by 0 bases and J by 5 bases, with 13 bases between. CDR1 and CDR2 from the germline V gene are LNHNV and YYDKDF (reference sequence). This CDR3 contains 15 residues. The CDR3 DNA sequence: TGTGCCACCAGCAGAGATGTCGGGGGGGGAACTGAAGCTTTCTTT. Its protein is CATSRDVGGGTEAFF.

This clonotype was detected only a few times. The chain employs TRBV20-1 and TRBJ1-1, with D possibly being TRBD1 (6 bases). This CDR3 is built from 16 residues. Germline V gene lookup returns CDR1 DFQATT and CDR2 SNEGSKA (reference sequence). Trimming cost V 0 bases and J 4 bases, with 18 bases left between them. CDR3 bases: TGCAGTGCTAGAGATCCCCAGGGGCCGTCGTTCACTGAAGCTTTCTTT. Translated: CSARDPQGPSFTEAFF.

This clonotype was picked up a small number of times. One end of the junction is discordant with germline, which a read error may explain. V gene TRBV5-6 combines with J gene TRBJ2-5, with D perhaps matching TRBD1 (5 bases). The CDR3 totals 14 residues. Germline values: CDR1 SGHDT, CDR2 YYEEEE. Written as DNA, the CDR3 is TGTGCCAGCAGCTTGGGTGCCGGACAAGAGACCCGGTACTTC. Translating it yields CASSLGAGQETRYF.

This clonotype was seen a few times. The V call is TRBV29-1, the J call TRBJ2-1; 7 bases match TRBD1. The trim removed 8 bases at V and 6 bases at J, leaving 19 bases unmatched. CDR3 size: 16 residues. Per the germline V gene, CDR1 is SQVTM and CDR2 is ANQGSEA. This chain's CDR3 is CSFYSPGRGNGNEQFF. CDR3 nucleotides: TGCAGCTTCTATTCTCCAGGCAGGGGGAACGGCAATGAGCAGTTCTTC.

The genes are TRBV4-1 and TRBJ1-4; 9 bases align to TRBD1. This CDR3 spans 17 amino acids. V shed 2 bases, J shed 2 bases, and the junction held 6 bases outside the gene matches. Germline CDR1 and CDR2: MGHRA and YSYEKL. CDR3 sequence reads: CASSQPYRGRTNEKLFF. CDR3 bases: TGCGCCAGCAGCCAACCCTACAGGGGGCGGACTAATGAAAAACTGTTTTTT.

V usage is TRBV15 and J usage is TRBJ2-7, with D maybe TRBD2 (5 bases). Germline V lookup: CDR1 LNHNV, CDR2 YYDKDF (reference sequence). This CDR3 is 16 amino acids long. Deletions cut 0 bases from V and 2 bases from J, with 14 bases between. CDR3: CATSRDLPGNTYEQYF. CDR3 nucleotides: TGTGCCACCAGCAGAGATCTTCCGGGAAATACCTACGAGCAGTACTTC.

This clonotype has just a few counts. This chain connects TRBV9 to TRBJ2-5, with 8 bases that match TRBD1. The DNA matches TRBJ2-1 better at its end, which makes the J call doubtful. The CDR3 extends over 16 amino acids. The germline gives CDR1 SGDLS, CDR2 YYNGEE. CDR3 sequence: CASSVERTGTFGEQFF. The DNA for the CDR3 is TGTGCCAGCAGCGTAGAGAGGACAGGGACCTTCGGTGAGCAGTTCTTC.

This clonotype turned up a few times. The V and J genes are TRBV5-1 and TRBJ2-5, with D possibly TRBD1 on 5 matching bases. The V end was cut by 0 bases, the J end by 1 base, with 10 bases between. The CDR3 has 15 residues. From germline, CDR1 is SGHRS and CDR2 YFSETQ. This CDR3 is CASSLEGQFQETQYF. The CDR3 nucleotides read TGCGCCAGCAGCTTGGAGGGGCAGTTCCAAGAGACCCAGTACTTC.

This chain links TRBV6-5 with TRBJ2-5, with D unresolved. Germline values: CDR1 MNHEY, CDR2 SVGAGI. V was clipped by 10 bases and J by 3 bases, with 15 bases between them. The CDR3 runs 13 residues. In DNA, the CDR3 is TGTGCCACCTCGGATACCATAGAAGAGACCCAGTACTTC. Translating it yields CATSDTIEETQYF.

The V call is TRBV4-1, the J call TRBJ2-5, with 9 bases identical to TRBD2. V lost 0 bases, J lost 7 bases, and 9 bases stayed unmatched. The germline CDR1 and CDR2 sequences are MGHRA and YSYEKL. The CDR3 has 16 residues. The CDR3 here is CASSQDVSGSSGTQYF. CDR3 nucleotide sequence: TGCGCCAGCAGCCAAGATGTTAGCGGGAGTTCGGGGACCCAGTACTTC.

This chain connects TRBV20-1 to TRBJ2-3, with TRBD2 matching over 8 bases. This CDR3 has 12 residues. CDR1 DFQATT and CDR2 SNEGSKA come from the germline V gene (reference sequence). The CDR3 sequence is CRVSGSGYTQYF. The CDR3 bases are TGCAGGGTGAGCGGGAGTGGTTATACGCAGTATTTT.

V gene TRBV12-3 or TRBV12-4 combines with J gene TRBJ1-2, with TRBD1 matching over 7 bases. J gave up 7 bases and V 4 bases, and 9 bases lay outside the gene matches. There are 14 residues in the CDR3. The CDR3 spells CASSWGGGLGGYTF. DNA for the CDR3: TGTGCCAGCAGTTGGGGAGGGGGCCTAGGTGGCTACACCTTC.

This chain connects TRBV2 to TRBJ1-1; tentatively, D is TRBD1 (5 bases). With 11 bases removed from V and 1 base from J, the gap between germline ends came to 14 bases. This CDR3 has 13 residues. Germline CDR1 SNHLY, CDR2 FYNNEI. The CDR3 DNA follows: TGTGCCGTCGGGGCCGAGTCGAACACTGAAGCTTTCTTT. It is translated as CAVGAESNTEAFF.

In its sample, this clonotype was seen a few times. The gene calls are TRBV28 and TRBJ2-7; 10 nucleotides agree with TRBD1. The CDR3 totals 14 residues. Germline assignment: CDR1 MDHEN and CDR2 SYDVKM. The J segment lost 5 bases and the V segment lost 6 bases, leaving 7 bases of the junction unmatched. CDR3 in DNA: TGTGCCAGCAGGGGGACAGGGGTGGCCCACGAGCAGTACTTC. Translated, it gives CASRGTGVAHEQYF.

V is TRBV11-2 and J is TRBJ2-7; D might be TRBD1 (5 bases). The V and J ends lost 5 bases and 4 bases respectively, with 12 bases between them. The CDR3 length is 13 residues. CDR1 and CDR2 (germline): SGHAT, FQNNGV. The CDR3 loop reads CASSKQSGYEQYF. CDR3 DNA sequence: TGTGCCAGCAGCAAACAATCAGGGTACGAGCAGTACTTC.

This clonotype was seen at least ten times. The CDR3 sequence is CASSSRTGDYEQYF. The CDR3 DNA reads as TGTGCCAGCAGCTCCCGGACGGGGGATTACGAGCAGTACTTC. The V and J genes are TRBV7-9 and TRBJ2-7, with TRBD2 as a possible D gene (6 bases). V gave up 4 bases and J gave up 4 bases, with 14 bases separating them. Germline-derived CDR1 and CDR2 are SEHNR and FQNEAQ (reference sequence). The CDR3 is 14 amino acids.

The chain links TRBV7-2 to TRBJ2-2; possibly TRBD2 for D (6 bases). Trimming shortened V by 1 base and J by 8 bases, and 20 bases separated the two germline ends. The CDR3 extends over 17 amino acids. Germline CDR1 reads SGHTA; CDR2 reads FQGNSA. CDR3 sequence (DNA): TGTGCCAGCAGCTTAGTCGGCACGCGAAGCGGGTTAGGGGAGCTGTTTTTT. This codes for CASSLVGTRSGLGELFF.

The chain links TRBV3-1 to TRBJ1-5; no clear D. The length of the CDR3 is 13 residues. V was pared by 5 bases and J by 9 bases, with 14 bases between. Germline CDR1 reads LGHDT; CDR2 reads YNNKEL (reference sequence). The CDR3: CASSSPGSGPQHF. The CDR3 nucleotides read TGTGCCAGCAGCAGCCCAGGTAGTGGGCCCCAGCATTTT.

At least ten counts were recorded for this clonotype. This sequence joins TRBV28 and TRBJ2-7, with TRBD2 matching over 12 bases. Per the germline V gene, CDR1 is MDHEN and CDR2 is SYDVKM. V gave up 5 bases and J gave up 0 bases; unmatched junction bases: 2. The CDR3 runs to 15 residues. CDR3 bases: TGTGCCAGCAGTGCTAGCGGGAGGGCCTCCTACGAGCAGTACTTC. Translation gives CASSASGRASYEQYF.